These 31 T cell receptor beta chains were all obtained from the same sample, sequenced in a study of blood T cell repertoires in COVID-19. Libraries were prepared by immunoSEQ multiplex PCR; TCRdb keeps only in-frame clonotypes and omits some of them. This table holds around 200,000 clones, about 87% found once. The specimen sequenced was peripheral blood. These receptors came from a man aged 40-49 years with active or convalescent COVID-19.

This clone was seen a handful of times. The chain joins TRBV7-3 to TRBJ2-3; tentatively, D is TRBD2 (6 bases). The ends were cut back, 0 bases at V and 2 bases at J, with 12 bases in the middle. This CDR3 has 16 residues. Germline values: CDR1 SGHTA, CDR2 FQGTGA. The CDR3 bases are TGTGCCAGCAGCTTAACCGGGCGGGGTGACACAGATACGCAGTATTTT. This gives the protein CASSLTGRGDTDTQYF.

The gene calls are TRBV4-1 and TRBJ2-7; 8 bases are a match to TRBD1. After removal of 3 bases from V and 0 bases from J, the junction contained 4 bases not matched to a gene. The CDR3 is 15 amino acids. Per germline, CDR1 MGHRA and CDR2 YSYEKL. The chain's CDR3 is CASSHRDRFSYEQYF. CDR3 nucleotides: TGCGCCAGCAGCCACCGGGACAGGTTCTCCTACGAGCAGTACTTC.

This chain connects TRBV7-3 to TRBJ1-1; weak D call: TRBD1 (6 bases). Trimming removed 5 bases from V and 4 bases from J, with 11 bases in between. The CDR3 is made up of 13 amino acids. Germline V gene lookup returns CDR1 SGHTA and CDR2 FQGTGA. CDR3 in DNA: TGTGCCAGCAGCGAACAGGGAAGCACTGAAGCTTTCTTT. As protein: CASSEQGSTEAFF.

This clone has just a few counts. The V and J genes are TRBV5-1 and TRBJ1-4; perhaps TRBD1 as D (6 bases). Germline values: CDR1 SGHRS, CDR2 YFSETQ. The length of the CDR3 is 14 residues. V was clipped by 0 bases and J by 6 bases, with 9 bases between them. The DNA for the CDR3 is TGCGCCAGCAGCTTGGGACAGGAATATGAAAAACTGTTTTTT. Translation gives CASSLGQEYEKLFF.

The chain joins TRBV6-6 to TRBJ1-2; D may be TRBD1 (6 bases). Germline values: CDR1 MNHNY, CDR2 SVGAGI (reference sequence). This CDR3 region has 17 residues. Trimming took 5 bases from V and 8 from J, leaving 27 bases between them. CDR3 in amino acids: CASSPPYRGARGSGYTF. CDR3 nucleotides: TGTGCCAGCAGTCCCCCCTATCGGGGGGCTCGGGGTTCCGGCTACACCTTC.

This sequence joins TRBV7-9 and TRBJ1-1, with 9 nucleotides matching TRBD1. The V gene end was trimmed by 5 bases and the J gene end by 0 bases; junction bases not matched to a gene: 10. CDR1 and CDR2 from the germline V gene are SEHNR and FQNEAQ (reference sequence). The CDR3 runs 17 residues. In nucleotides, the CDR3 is TGTGCCAGCAGCCCAAACGACAGGGGGACTCTGAACACTGAAGCTTTCTTT. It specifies CASSPNDRGTLNTEAFF.

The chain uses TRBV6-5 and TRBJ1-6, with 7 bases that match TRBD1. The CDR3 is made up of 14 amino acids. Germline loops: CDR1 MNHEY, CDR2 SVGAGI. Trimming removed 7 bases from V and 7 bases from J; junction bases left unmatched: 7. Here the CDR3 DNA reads TGTGCCAGCAATCGGGCAGGGGGAAATTCACCCCTCCACTTT. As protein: CASNRAGGNSPLHF.

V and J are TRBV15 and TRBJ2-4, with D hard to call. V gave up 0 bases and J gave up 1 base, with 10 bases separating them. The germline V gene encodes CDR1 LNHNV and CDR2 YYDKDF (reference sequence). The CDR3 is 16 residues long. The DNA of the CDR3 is TGTGCCACCAGCAGAGATGCGCGGCCGGCCAAAAACATTCAGTACTTC. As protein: CATSRDARPAKNIQYF.

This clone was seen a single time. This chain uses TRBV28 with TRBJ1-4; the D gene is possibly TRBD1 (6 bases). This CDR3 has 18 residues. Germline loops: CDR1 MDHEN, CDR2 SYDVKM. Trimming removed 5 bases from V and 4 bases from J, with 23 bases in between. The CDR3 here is CASSPHGPGHLYNEKLFF. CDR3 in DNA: TGTGCCAGCAGTCCGCATGGTCCGGGACACCTTTATAATGAAAAACTGTTTTTT.

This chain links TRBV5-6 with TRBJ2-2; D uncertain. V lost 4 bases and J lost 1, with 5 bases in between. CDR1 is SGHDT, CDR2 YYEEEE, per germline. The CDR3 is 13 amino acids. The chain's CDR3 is CASSPGNTGELFF. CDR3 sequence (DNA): TGTGCCAGCAGCCCGGGGAACACCGGGGAGCTGTTTTTT.

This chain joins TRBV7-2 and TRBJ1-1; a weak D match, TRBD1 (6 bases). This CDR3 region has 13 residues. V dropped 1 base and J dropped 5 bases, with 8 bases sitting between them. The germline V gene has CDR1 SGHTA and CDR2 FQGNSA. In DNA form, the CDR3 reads TGTGCCAGCAGCTTAGGAGGGGGAACTGAAGCTTTCTTT. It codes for CASSLGGGTEAFF.

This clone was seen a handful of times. The CDR3 DNA reads TGTGCCAGTACCTTAGGGGACAGAAGGGCCTATGGCTACACCTTC. Translation gives CASTLGDRRAYGYTF. The rearrangement links TRBV19 to TRBJ1-2; 7 bases are a match to TRBD1. Germline V CDR1 and CDR2: LNHDA, SQIVND (reference sequence). The CDR3 totals 15 residues. Losses at the gene ends were 7 bases for V and 4 bases for J; bases not matched to a gene: 12.

CDR3 nucleotides: TGTGCCAGCAGGACAGGGACTAACTATGGCTACACCTTC. It is translated as CASRTGTNYGYTF. The rearrangement joins TRBV6-5 to TRBJ1-2; 7 positions match TRBD1. V shed 6 bases, J shed 0 bases, and the junction held 1 base outside the gene matches. Germline V CDR1 and CDR2: MNHEY, SVGAGI. The CDR3 has 13 amino acids.

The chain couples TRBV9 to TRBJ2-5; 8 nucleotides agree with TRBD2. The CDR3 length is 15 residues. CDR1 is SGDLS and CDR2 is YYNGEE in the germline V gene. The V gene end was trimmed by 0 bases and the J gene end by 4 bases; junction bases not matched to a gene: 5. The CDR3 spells CASSVVGSGAETQYF. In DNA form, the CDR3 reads TGTGCCAGCAGCGTAGTTGGTAGCGGGGCAGAGACCCAGTACTTC.

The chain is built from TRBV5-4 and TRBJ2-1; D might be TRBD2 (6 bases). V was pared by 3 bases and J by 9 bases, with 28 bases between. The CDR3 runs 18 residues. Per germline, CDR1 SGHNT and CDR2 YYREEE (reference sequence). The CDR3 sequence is CASSSKLGGGPTIGEQFF. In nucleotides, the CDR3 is TGTGCCAGCAGCTCGAAATTGGGGGGAGGCCCTACAATCGGTGAGCAGTTCTTC.

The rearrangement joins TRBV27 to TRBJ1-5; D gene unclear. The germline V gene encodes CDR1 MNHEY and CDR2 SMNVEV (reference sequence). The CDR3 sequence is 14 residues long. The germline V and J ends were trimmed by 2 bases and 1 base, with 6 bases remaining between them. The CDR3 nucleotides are TGTGCCAGCAGTTTACTCGGGAGCAATCAGCCCCAGCATTTT. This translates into CASSLLGSNQPQHF.

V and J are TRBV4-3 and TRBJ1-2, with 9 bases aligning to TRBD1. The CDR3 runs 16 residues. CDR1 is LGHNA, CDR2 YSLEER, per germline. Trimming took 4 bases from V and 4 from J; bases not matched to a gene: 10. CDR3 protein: CASSREPGQGGYGYTF. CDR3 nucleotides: TGCGCCAGCAGCCGAGAACCGGGACAGGGAGGCTATGGCTACACCTTC.

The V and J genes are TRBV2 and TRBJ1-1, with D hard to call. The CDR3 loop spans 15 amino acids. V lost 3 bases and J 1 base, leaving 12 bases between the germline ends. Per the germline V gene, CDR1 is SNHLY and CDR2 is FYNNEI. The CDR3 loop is CASSDASMRNTEAFF. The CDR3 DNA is TGTGCCAGCAGTGACGCCTCAATGAGGAACACTGAAGCTTTCTTT.

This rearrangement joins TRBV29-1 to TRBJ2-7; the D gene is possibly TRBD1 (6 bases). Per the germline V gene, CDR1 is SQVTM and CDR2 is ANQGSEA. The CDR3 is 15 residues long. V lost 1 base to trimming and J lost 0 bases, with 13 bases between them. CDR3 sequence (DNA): TGCAGCGTTGAAGGGACAGACCAAAGCTCCTACGAGCAGTACTTC. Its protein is CSVEGTDQSSYEQYF.

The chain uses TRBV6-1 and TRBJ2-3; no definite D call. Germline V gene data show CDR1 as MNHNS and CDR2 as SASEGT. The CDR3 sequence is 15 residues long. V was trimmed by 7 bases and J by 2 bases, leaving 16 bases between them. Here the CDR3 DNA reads TGTGCCAGCACCCTAACACCGACTCCCACAGATACGCAGTATTTT. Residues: CASTLTPTPTDTQYF.

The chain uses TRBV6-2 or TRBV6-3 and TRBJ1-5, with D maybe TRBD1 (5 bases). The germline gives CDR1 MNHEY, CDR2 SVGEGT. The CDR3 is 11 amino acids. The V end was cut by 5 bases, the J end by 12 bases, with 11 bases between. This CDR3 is CASSKDSLQHF. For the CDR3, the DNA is TGTGCCAGCAGTAAAGACAGTCTCCAGCATTTT.

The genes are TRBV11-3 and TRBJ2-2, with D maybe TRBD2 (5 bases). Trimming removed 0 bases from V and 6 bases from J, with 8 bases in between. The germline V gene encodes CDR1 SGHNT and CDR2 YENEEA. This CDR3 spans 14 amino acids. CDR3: CASSLEAGAGELFF. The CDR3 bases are TGTGCCAGCAGCTTAGAGGCCGGGGCCGGGGAGCTGTTTTTT. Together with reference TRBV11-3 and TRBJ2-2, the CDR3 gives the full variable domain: EAGVVQSPRYKIIEKKQPVAFWCNPISGHNTLYWYLQNLGQGPELLIRYENEEAVDDSQLPKDRFSAERLKGVDSTLKIQPAELGDSAVYLCASSLEAGAGELFFGEGSRLTVL.

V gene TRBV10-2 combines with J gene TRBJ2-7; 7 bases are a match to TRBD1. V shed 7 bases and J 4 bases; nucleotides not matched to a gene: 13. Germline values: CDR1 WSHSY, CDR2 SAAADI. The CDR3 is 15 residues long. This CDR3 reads CASTNPDRAGYEQYF. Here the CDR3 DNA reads TGCGCCAGCACCAACCCCGACAGGGCTGGGTACGAGCAGTACTTC.

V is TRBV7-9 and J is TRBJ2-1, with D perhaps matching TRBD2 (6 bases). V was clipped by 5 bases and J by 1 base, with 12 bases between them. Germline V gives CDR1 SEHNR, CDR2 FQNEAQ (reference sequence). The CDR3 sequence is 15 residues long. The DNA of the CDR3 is TGTGCCAGCAGCCCTCCTAGCGCATCCTACAATGAGCAGTTCTTC. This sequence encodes CASSPPSASYNEQFF.

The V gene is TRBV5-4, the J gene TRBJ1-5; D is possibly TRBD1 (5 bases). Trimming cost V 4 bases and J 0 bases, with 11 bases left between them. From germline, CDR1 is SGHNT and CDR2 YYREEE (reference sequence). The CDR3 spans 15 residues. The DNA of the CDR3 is TGTGCCAGCAGCCGCGGGGCCGATAGCAATCAGCCCCAGCATTTT. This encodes CASSRGADSNQPQHF.

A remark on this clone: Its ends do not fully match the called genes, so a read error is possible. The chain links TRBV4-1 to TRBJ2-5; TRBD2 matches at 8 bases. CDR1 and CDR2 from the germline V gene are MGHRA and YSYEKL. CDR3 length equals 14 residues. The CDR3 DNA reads TGCGCCACCAGCCTTCCGGGGGGGCAAGAGACCCAGTACTTC. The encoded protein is CATSLPGGQETQYF.

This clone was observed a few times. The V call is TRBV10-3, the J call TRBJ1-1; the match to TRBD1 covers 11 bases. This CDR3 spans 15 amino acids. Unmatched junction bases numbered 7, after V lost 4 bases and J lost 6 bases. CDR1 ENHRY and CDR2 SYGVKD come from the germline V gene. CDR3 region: CAISGKGQGVPEAFF. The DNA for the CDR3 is TGTGCCATCAGTGGTAAGGGACAGGGGGTCCCTGAAGCTTTCTTT.

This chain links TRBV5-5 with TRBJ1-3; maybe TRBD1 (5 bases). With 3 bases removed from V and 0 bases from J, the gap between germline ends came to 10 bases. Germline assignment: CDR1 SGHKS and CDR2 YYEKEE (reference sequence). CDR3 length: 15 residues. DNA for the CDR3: TGTGCCAGCAGCTCCGGACAACTCTCTGGAAACACCATATATTTT. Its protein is CASSSGQLSGNTIYF. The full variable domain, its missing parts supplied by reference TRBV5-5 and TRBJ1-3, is DAGVTQSPTHLIKTRGQQVTLRCSPISGHKSVSWYQQVLGQGPQFIFQYYEKEERGRGNFPDRFSARQFPNYSSELNVNALLLGDSALYLCASSSGQLSGNTIYFGEGSWLTVV.

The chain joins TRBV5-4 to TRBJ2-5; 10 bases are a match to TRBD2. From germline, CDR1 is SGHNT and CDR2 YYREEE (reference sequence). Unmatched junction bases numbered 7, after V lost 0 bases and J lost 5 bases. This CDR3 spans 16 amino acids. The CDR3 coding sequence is TGTGCCAGCAGCTTGGCTAGAGCGGGGGGGCCTGAGACCCAGTACTTC. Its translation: CASSLARAGGPETQYF. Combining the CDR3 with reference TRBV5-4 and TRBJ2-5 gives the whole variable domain ETGVTQSPTHLIKTRGQQVTLRCSSQSGHNTVSWYQQALGQGPQFIFQYYREEENGRGNFPPRFSGLQFPNYSSELNVNALELDDSALYLCASSLARAGGPETQYFGPGTRLLVL.

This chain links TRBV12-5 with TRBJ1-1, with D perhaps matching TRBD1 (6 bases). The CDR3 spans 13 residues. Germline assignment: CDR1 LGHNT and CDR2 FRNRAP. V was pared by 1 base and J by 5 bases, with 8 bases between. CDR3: CASGLARGTEAFF. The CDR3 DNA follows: TGTGCTAGTGGTTTGGCCAGGGGAACTGAAGCTTTCTTT.

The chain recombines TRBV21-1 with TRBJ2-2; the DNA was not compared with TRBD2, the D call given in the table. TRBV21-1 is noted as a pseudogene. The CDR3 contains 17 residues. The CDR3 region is CASSKVWRFANTGELFF. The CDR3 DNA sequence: TGTGCCAGCAGCAAAGTGTGGCGGTTCGCGAACACCGGGGAGCTGTTTTTT.